One and the same sample provided the 14 T cell receptor beta chains below, sequenced in a study of control samples from healthy donors and cancer patients. This table comes from immunoSEQ multiplex PCR, and its TCRdb copy is limited to in-frame clones, with some not included. This table holds 120,000 to 150,000 clones, approximately 93% found once. Material for sequencing was blood. The receptor set was obtained from a man in his late teens or twenties in good health.

This clone has a handful of counts. The chain employs TRBV3-1 (or the pseudogene TRBV3-2) and TRBJ1-6, with D hard to call. Between the trimmed V and J ends, which lost 5 bases and 10 bases, there was a span of 9 bases. The germline V gene has CDR1 LGHDT and CDR2 YNNKEL (reference sequence). This CDR3 has 12 amino acids. The CDR3 DNA reads TGTGCCAGCAGCTCACCTGGGTCACCCCTCCACTTT. Translated, it gives CASSSPGSPLHF.

This chain uses TRBV6-5 with TRBJ1-4; 7 positions agree with TRBD1. Germline V gene sequence: CDR1 MNHEY, CDR2 SVGAGI. After removal of 6 bases from V and 6 bases from J, the junction contained 4 bases not matched to a gene. The CDR3 runs 13 residues. CDR3 bases: TGTGCCAGCAGAAAAACAGGGGATGAAAAACTGTTTTTT. Protein product: CASRKTGDEKLFF.

The chain uses TRBV4-2 and TRBJ1-4; D not resolved. Looked up from germline, CDR1 is LGHNA and CDR2 is YNFKEQ. With 1 base removed from V and 0 bases from J, the gap between germline ends came to 6 bases. CDR3 length: 15 residues. DNA for the CDR3: TGTGCCAGCAGCCAAGGAGATGCAACTAATGAAAAACTGTTTTTT. Translation gives CASSQGDATNEKLFF.

This chain connects TRBV30 to TRBJ1-1; no clear D gene. Looked up from germline, CDR1 is GTSNPN and CDR2 is SVGIG (reference sequence). The CDR3 consists of 13 residues. The ends were cut back, 3 bases at V and 3 bases at J, with 11 bases in the middle. This CDR3 is CAWRGWEDTEAFF. DNA of the CDR3: TGTGCCTGGAGGGGCTGGGAGGACACTGAAGCTTTCTTT.

The rearrangement uses TRBV6-5 and TRBJ2-1, with 7 nucleotides matching TRBD2. The germline V gene encodes CDR1 MNHEY and CDR2 SVGAGI. CDR3 length: 11 residues. After removal of 10 bases from V and 10 bases from J, the junction contained 7 bases not matched to a gene. The chain's CDR3 is CATRAGVEQFF. The CDR3 nucleotides are TGTGCCACTCGGGCGGGAGTGGAGCAGTTCTTC.

The rearrangement joins TRBV3-1 (or the pseudogene TRBV3-2) to TRBJ1-3, with D perhaps matching TRBD1 (5 bases). Germline V gene lookup returns CDR1 LGHDT and CDR2 YNNKEL (reference sequence). The CDR3 is 14 amino acids. V lost 1 base to trimming and J lost 6 bases, with 10 bases between them. The CDR3 region is CASSQAGPTNTIYF. The CDR3 nucleotides are TGTGCCAGCAGCCAAGCGGGGCCTACAAACACCATATATTTT.

This clone came up a few times. The genes are TRBV6-4 and TRBJ2-3; 11 bases agree with TRBD1. The length of the CDR3 is 14 residues. Germline V CDR1 and CDR2: MRHNA, SNTAGT. The J segment lost 4 bases and the V segment lost 3 bases, leaving 0 bases of the junction unmatched. CDR3 sequence (DNA): TGTGCCAGCAGTGAGGGACAGGGGGCAGATACGCAGTATTTT. Protein: CASSEGQGADTQYF.

This clone has only a few counts. The genes are TRBV5-6 and TRBJ1-6; no definite D call. V was cut by 6 bases and J by 4 bases, with 11 bases left in between. This CDR3 has 14 amino acids. Germline V gives CDR1 SGHDT, CDR2 YYEEEE. CDR3 in DNA: TGTGCCAGCACCGTAACCTCTTATAATTCACCCCTCCACTTT. Translating it yields CASTVTSYNSPLHF.

The chain couples TRBV7-9 to TRBJ1-1; D not certain. This CDR3 spans 12 amino acids. Deletions cut 5 bases from V and 4 bases from J, with 8 bases between. Germline CDR1 and CDR2: SEHNR and FQNEAQ (reference sequence). The CDR3 protein is CASSPLATEAFF. DNA for the CDR3: TGTGCCAGCAGCCCACTCGCCACTGAAGCTTTCTTT.

This clone was seen a handful of times. J is TRBJ1-4 and V is TRBV12-3 or TRBV12-4; D uncertain. This CDR3 spans 13 amino acids. Trimming removed 3 bases from V and 7 bases from J, with 9 bases in between. The DNA for the CDR3 is TGTGCCAGCAGTTTGAGGGAGGGTGAAAAACTGTTTTTT. This encodes CASSLREGEKLFF.

The chain has TRBV3-1 (or the pseudogene TRBV3-2) and TRBJ1-4; 8 nucleotides align to TRBD1. This CDR3 region has 15 residues. V was clipped by 4 bases and J by 4 bases; unmatched bases: 5. Germline values: CDR1 LGHDT, CDR2 YNNKEL (reference sequence). CDR3 region: CASSREQGDNEKLFF. In DNA, the CDR3 is TGTGCCAGCAGCCGGGAACAGGGGGATAATGAAAAACTGTTTTTT.

J is TRBJ2-7 and V is TRBV18; 7 bases align to TRBD1. V lost 3 bases to trimming and J lost 6 bases; unmatched junction nucleotides: 17. The CDR3 extends over 17 amino acids. Germline CDR1 is KGHSH and CDR2 is LQKENI. The CDR3 nucleotides read TGTGCCAGCTCACCCTTCAGGGGGAGTTATTCTCCGACCGAGCAGTACTTC. Translation: CASSPFRGSYSPTEQYF.

The chain carries TRBV19 and TRBJ1-2; possible D gene TRBD1, 6 bases. The CDR3 is 15 residues long. Germline V gene sequence: CDR1 LNHDA, CDR2 SQIVND (reference sequence). V lost 1 base and J 7 bases, leaving 16 bases between the germline ends. The CDR3 DNA follows: TGTGCCAGTAGTATAGGCGGAGGTCAGGGGTCTGGCTACACCTTC. This gives the protein CASSIGGGQGSGYTF.

The chain employs TRBV6-2 or TRBV6-3 and TRBJ1-2; D is perhaps TRBD1 (5 bases). The germline gives CDR1 MNHEY, CDR2 SVGEGT. The CDR3 sequence is 15 residues long. Trimming shortened V by 4 bases and J by 0 bases, and 12 bases separated the two germline ends. CDR3 nucleotide sequence: TGTGCCAGCAGTTCCGACAGAGCCACTAACTATGGCTACACCTTC. Amino acid sequence: CASSSDRATNYGYTF.